The 5 T cell receptor beta chains given below trace back to one sample, sequenced in a study of shared clonotypes between healthy human individuals. Here immunoSEQ multiplex PCR was the method, and the copy in TCRdb shows in-frame clones only, minus some. The sample lists over 2 million clones; 90% to 95% were seen once. Sample: naive CD4+ T cells sorted from blood. The sample's subset: CD45RA+ positively selected. The receptors shown here come from a man between 18 and 29 years old in good health.

The chain recombines TRBV9 with TRBJ2-3; D is unresolved. Trimming cost V 0 bases and J 0 bases, with 8 bases left between them. From germline, CDR1 is SGDLS and CDR2 YYNGEE. The length of the CDR3 is 15 residues. The CDR3 loop is CASSVAVGSTDTQYF. The CDR3 nucleotides read TGTGCCAGCAGCGTAGCAGTCGGGAGCACAGATACGCAGTATTTT.

The chain combines TRBV5-1 with TRBJ1-3, with TRBD1 identical over 7 bases. CDR3 size: 14 residues. CDR1 and CDR2 from the germline V gene are SGHRS and YFSETQ. V trimming: 4 bases; J trimming: 4 bases; junction bases outside the gene matches: 5. The CDR3 nucleotides read TGCGCCAGCAGCGTGACAGGGCAGGGAAACACCATATATTTT. It is translated as CASSVTGQGNTIYF.

This clone is a singleton in its sample. Other DNA variants within this sample encode the same CDR3. This sequence joins TRBV6-5 and TRBJ1-2; D unresolved. The CDR3 is 14 amino acids. CDR1 and CDR2 (germline): MNHEY, SVGAGI. The germline V and J ends were trimmed by 0 bases and 4 bases, with 9 bases remaining between them. The CDR3 nucleotides read TGTGCCAGCAGTTACTCGCGCGGACCCTATGGCTACACCTTC. This sequence encodes CASSYSRGPYGYTF.

The rearrangement joins TRBV6-6 to TRBJ1-2; a possible D gene is TRBD1 (5 bases). Deletions cut 6 bases from V and 4 bases from J, with 15 bases between. The V gene's germline CDR1 is MNHNY and CDR2 SVGAGI (reference sequence). The CDR3 covers 14 residues. The CDR3 is CASRLDYGAYGYTF. CDR3 nucleotide sequence: TGTGCCAGCAGATTAGACTACGGGGCCTATGGCTACACCTTC.

About this clone: The sample carries other DNA sequences with the same CDR3. V and J are TRBV6-1 and TRBJ1-5; D is perhaps TRBD1 (6 bases). This CDR3 has 15 residues. The V gene's germline CDR1 is MNHNS and CDR2 SASEGT. The V and J ends lost 2 bases and 0 bases respectively, with 8 bases between them. The CDR3 reads CASSEQGNSNQPQHF. The CDR3 region has the DNA TGTGCCAGCAGTGAACAGGGGAATAGCAATCAGCCCCAGCATTTT.